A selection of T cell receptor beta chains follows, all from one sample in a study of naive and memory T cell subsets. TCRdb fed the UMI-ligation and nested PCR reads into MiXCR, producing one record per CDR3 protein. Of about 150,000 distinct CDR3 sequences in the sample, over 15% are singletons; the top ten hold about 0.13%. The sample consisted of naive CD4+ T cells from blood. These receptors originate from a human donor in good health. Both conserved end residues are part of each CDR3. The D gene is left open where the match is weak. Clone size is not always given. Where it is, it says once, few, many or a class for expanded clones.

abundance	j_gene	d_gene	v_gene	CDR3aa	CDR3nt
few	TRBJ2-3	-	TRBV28	CASSLFGGGSLPPGTQYF	TGTGCCAGCAGTTTATTTGGGGGCGGGAGTCTCCCCCCGGGTACGCAGTATTTT
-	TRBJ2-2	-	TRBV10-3	CAIMAGLTFANTGELFF	TGTGCCATCATGGCGGGACTCACGTTCGCGAACACCGGGGAGCTGTTTTTT
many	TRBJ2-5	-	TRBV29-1	CSVEDLGVQETQYF	TGCAGCGTTGAAGACTTGGGGGTCCAAGAGACCCAGTACTTC
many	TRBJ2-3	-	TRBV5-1	CASSVKGTDTQYF	TGCGCCAGCAGCGTAAAGGGCACAGATACGCAGTATTTT
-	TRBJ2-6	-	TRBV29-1	CSVSGAPGANVLTF	TGCAGCGTATCAGGGGCTCCTGGGGCCAACGTCCTGACTTTC
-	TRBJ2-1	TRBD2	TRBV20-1	CSARNSGRPDNEQFF	TGCAGTGCTAGGAACAGCGGGAGGCCCGACAATGAGCAGTTCTTC
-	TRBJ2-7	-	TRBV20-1	CSASGRAGPISYEQYF	TGCAGTGCTTCCGGAAGGGCGGGGCCTATTTCCTACGAGCAGTACTTC
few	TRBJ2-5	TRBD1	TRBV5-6	CASSLGTGGKETQYF	TGTGCCAGCAGCTTGGGCACAGGGGGAAAGGAGACCCAGTACTTC
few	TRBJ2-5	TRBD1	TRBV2	CASSRDRVQETQYF	TGTGCCAGCAGCCGGGACAGGGTGCAAGAGACCCAGTACTTC
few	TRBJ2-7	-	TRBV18	CASSSWDGSAYEQYF	TGTGCCAGCTCATCGTGGGACGGTTCAGCCTACGAGCAGTACTTC